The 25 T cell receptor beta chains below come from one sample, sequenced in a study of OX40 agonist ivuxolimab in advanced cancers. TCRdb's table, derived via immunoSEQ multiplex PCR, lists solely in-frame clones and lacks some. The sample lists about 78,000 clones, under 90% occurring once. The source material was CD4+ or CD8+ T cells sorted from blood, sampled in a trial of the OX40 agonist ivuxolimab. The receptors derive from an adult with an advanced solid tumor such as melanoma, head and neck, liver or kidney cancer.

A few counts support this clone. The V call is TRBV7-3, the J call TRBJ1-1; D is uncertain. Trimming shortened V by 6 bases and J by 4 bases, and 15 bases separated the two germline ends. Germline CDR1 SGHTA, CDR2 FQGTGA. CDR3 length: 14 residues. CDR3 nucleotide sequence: TGTGCCAGCAGTCTCGGCATTATGGGCACTGAAGCTTTCTTT. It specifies CASSLGIMGTEAFF.

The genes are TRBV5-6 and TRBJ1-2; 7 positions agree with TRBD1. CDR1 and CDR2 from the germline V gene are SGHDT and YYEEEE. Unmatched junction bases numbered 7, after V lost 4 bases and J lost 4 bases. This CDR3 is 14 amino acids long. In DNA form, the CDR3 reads TGTGCCAGCAGCCTCAGGGGGGGTGGCTATGGCTACACCTTC. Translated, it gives CASSLRGGGYGYTF.

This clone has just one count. CDR3 in DNA: TGCGCCAGCAGCCAAGGGAGGGGTTGGTCCTACGAGCAGTACTTC. This codes for CASSQGRGWSYEQYF. The V and J genes are TRBV4-1 and TRBJ2-7; TRBD2 might be the D (6 bases). Trimming cost V 1 base and J 1 base, with 11 bases left between them. The CDR3 is made up of 15 amino acids. Looked up from germline, CDR1 is MGHRA and CDR2 is YSYEKL.

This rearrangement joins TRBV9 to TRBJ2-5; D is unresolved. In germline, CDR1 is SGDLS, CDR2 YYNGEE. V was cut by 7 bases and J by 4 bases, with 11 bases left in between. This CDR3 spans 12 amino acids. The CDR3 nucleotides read TGTGCCAGCTCCCCAGCCCGAGAGACCCAGTACTTC. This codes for CASSPARETQYF.

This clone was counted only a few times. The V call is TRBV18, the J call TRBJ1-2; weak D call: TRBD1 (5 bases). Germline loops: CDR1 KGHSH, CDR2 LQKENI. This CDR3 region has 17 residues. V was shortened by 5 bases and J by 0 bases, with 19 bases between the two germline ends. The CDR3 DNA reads TGTGCCAGCTCAAAGGAGGGGTCACGACTCTCTAACTATGGCTACACCTTC. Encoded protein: CASSKEGSRLSNYGYTF. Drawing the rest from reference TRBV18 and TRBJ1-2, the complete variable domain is NAGVMQNPRHLVRRRGQEARLRCSPMKGHSHVYWYRQLPEEGLKFMVYLQKENIIDESGMPKERFSAEFPKEGPSILRIQQVVRGDSAAYFCASSKEGSRLSNYGYTFGSGTRLTVV.

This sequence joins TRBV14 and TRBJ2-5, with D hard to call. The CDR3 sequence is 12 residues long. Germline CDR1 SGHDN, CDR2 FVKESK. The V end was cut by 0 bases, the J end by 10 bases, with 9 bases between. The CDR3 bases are TGTGCCAGCAGCCAAGATCTCCGGGTCCAGTACTTC. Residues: CASSQDLRVQYF. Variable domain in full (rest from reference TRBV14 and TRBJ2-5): EAGVTQFPSHSVIEKGQTVTLRCDPISGHDNLYWYRRVMGKEIKFLLHFVKESKQDESGMPNNRFLAERTGGTYSTLKVQPAELEDSGVYFCASSQDLRVQYFGPGTRLLVL.

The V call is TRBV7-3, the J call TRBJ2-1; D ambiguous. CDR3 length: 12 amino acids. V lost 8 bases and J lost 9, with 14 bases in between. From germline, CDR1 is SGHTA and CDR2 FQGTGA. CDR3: CASGSRGGEQFF. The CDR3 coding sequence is TGTGCCAGCGGAAGTCGAGGCGGTGAGCAGTTCTTC.

Written as DNA, the CDR3 is TGCGCCAGCAGCCAAGGGGACGGAGTCTCTGGAAACACCATATATTTT. It specifies CASSQGDGVSGNTIYF. The V and J genes are TRBV4-1 and TRBJ1-3, with D perhaps TRBD1 (5 bases). This CDR3 has 16 residues. Trimming cost V 1 base and J 0 bases, with 10 bases left between them. Germline CDR1 is MGHRA and CDR2 is YSYEKL.

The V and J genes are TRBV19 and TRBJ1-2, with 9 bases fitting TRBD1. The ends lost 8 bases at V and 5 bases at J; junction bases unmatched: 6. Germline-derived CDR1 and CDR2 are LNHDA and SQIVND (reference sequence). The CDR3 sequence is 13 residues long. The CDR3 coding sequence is TGTGCCAGTGCACAGGGGGCGCGATATGGCTACACCTTC. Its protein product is CASAQGARYGYTF.

DNA of the CDR3: TGTGCCAGCAGCTTAGAGAGCGGGAGGTCCTACGAGCAGTACTTC. Its protein product is CASSLESGRSYEQYF. The V and J genes are TRBV11-2 and TRBJ2-7; 9 bases fit TRBD2. Germline V gene sequence: CDR1 SGHAT, CDR2 FQNNGV. V lost 0 bases and J lost 1; bases outside the gene matches: 1. The CDR3 has 15 amino acids.

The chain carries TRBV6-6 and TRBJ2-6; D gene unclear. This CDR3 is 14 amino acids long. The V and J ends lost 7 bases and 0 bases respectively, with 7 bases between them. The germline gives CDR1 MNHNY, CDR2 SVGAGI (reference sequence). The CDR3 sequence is CASNSNSGANVLTF. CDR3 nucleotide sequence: TGTGCCAGCAATTCGAACTCTGGGGCCAACGTCCTGACTTTC.

The CDR3 loop reads CASRTSGRANTGELFF. CDR3 nucleotide sequence: TGCGCCAGCCGGACTAGCGGGAGGGCGAACACCGGGGAGCTGTTTTTT. The chain has TRBV5-1 and TRBJ2-2, with TRBD2 matching over 15 bases. V gave up 7 bases and J gave up 0 bases; unmatched junction bases: 1. From germline, CDR1 is SGHRS and CDR2 YFSETQ. There are 16 residues in the CDR3.

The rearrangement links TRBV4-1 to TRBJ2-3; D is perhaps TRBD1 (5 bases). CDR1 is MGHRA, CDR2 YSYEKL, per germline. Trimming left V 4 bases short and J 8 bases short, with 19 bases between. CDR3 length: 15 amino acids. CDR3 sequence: CASSPVFKGIGTQYF. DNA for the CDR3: TGCGCCAGCAGCCCAGTATTTAAGGGGATAGGTACGCAGTATTTT.

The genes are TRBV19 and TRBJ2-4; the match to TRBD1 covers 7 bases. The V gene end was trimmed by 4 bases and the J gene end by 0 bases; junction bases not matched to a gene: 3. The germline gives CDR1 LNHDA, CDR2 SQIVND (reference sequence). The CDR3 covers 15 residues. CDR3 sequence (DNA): TGTGCCAGTAGTAGACAGGGCCCAGCCAAAAACATTCAGTACTTC. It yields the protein CASSRQGPAKNIQYF.

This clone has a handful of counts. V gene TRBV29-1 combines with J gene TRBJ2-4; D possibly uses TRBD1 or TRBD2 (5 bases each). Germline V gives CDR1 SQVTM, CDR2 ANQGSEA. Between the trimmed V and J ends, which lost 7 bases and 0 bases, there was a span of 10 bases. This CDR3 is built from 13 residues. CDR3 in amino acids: CSASGTAKNIQYF. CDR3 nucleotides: TGCAGCGCGTCCGGGACAGCCAAAAACATTCAGTACTTC. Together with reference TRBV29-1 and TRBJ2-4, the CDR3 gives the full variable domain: SAVISQKPSRDICQRGTSLTIQCQVDSQVTMMFWYRQQPGQSLTLIATANQGSEATYESGFVIDKFPISRPNLTFSTLTVSNMSPEDSSIYLCSASGTAKNIQYFGAGTRLSVL.

The CDR3 sequence is CASSSAGGGYTF. The CDR3 DNA reads TGTGCCAGCTCCTCCGCAGGCGGAGGCTACACCTTC. The V and J genes are TRBV18 and TRBJ1-2; D is unresolved. In germline, CDR1 is KGHSH, CDR2 LQKENI. Trimming took 6 bases from V and 8 from J, leaving 13 bases between them. This CDR3 has 12 residues.

DNA of the CDR3: TGTGCCAGCAGTGGAGGGTGGCAAAGGCAGCCCCAGCATTTT. This sequence encodes CASSGGWQRQPQHF. The chain uses TRBV2 and TRBJ1-5; no firm D call. The V gene lost 4 bases and the J gene lost 7 bases, with 14 bases spanning the gap. This CDR3 comprises 14 residues. Germline values: CDR1 SNHLY, CDR2 FYNNEI.

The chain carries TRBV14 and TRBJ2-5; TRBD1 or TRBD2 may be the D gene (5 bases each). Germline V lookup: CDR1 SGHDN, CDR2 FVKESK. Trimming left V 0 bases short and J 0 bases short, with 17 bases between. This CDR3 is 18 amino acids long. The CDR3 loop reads CASSQDSEVGAYQETQYF. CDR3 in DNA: TGTGCCAGCAGCCAAGATTCGGAGGTAGGGGCCTACCAAGAGACCCAGTACTTC.

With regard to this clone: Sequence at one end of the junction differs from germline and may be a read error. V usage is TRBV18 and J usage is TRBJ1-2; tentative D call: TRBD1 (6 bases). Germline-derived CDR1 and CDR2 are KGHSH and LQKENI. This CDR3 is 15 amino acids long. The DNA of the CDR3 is TGTGCCAGCTCAGTACCGGGCCAAGGGGGATTTGGCTACGCCTTC. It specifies CASSVPGQGGFGYAF.

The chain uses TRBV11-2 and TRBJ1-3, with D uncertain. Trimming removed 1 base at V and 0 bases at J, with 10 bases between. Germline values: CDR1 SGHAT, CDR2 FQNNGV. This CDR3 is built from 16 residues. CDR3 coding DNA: TGTGCCAGCAGCTTAGTTGGAGCAAGCTCTGGAAACACCATATATTTT. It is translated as CASSLVGASSGNTIYF.

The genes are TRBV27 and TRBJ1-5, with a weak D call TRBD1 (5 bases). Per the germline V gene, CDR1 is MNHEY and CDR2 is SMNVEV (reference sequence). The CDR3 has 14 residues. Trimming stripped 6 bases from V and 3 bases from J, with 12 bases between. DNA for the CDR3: TGTGCCAGCAGAACAAGGGGATACAATCAGCCCCAGCATTTT. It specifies CASRTRGYNQPQHF.

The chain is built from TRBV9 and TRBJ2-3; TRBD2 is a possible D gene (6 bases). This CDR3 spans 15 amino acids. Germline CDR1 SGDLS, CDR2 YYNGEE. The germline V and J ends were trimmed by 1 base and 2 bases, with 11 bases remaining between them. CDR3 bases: TGTGCCAGCAGCGTAAACCCGGGAGCCACAGATACGCAGTATTTT. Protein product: CASSVNPGATDTQYF.

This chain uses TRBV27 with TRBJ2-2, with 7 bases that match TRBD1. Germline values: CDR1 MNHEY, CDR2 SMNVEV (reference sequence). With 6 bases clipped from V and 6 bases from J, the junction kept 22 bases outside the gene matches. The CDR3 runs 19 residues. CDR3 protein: CASRTGTVGPRHKPGELFF. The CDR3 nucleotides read TGTGCCAGCAGGACCGGGACAGTAGGCCCAAGGCACAAGCCCGGGGAGCTGTTTTTT.

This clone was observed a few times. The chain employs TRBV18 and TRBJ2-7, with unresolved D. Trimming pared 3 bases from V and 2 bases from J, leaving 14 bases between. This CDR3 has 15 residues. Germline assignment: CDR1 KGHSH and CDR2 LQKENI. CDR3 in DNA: TGTGCCAGCTCACCGGGCCCCCGGGTTACCTACGAGCAGTACGTC. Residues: CASSPGPRVTYEQYV.

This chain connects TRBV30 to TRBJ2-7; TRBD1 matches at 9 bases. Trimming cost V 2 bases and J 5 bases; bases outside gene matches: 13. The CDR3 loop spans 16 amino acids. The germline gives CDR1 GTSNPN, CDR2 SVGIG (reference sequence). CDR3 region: CAWSTSDPGQGDEQYV. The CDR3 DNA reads TGTGCCTGGAGTACCTCGGACCCGGGACAGGGAGACGAGCAGTACGTC.